The 27 T cell receptor beta chains below come from one sample, sequenced in a study of T cell responses to AZD1222 COVID-19 vaccine. Only in-frame clones appear in the TCRdb table, and some are missing; sequencing was by immunoSEQ multiplex PCR. This sample yields 200,000 or so clones, of which about 94% are seen a single time; roughly 1% belongs to the top ten. The sample was peripheral blood, taken 28 days after the second AZD1222 dose. The receptors were gathered from an adult who received the AZD1222 COVID-19 vaccine.

This clone was counted once. V is TRBV15 and J is TRBJ2-5; 8 bases are shared with TRBD2. With V trimmed by 5 bases and J by 2 bases, 1 base remained unmatched. CDR1 LNHNV and CDR2 YYDKDF come from the germline V gene (reference sequence). The CDR3 extends over 13 amino acids. The DNA for the CDR3 is TGTGCCACCAGCCGGGGGGGGCAAGAGACCCAGTACTTC. Amino acid sequence: CATSRGGQETQYF.

The V gene is TRBV19, the J gene TRBJ1-1; 7 bases are shared with TRBD1. The CDR3 is 15 amino acids. The V gene's germline CDR1 is LNHDA and CDR2 SQIVND (reference sequence). V shed 4 bases, J shed 0 bases, and the junction held 5 bases outside the gene matches. CDR3 protein: CASSTDRLMNTEAFF. CDR3 DNA sequence: TGTGCCAGTAGTACGGACAGGCTCATGAACACTGAAGCTTTCTTT. Full variable domain (remainder filled in from reference TRBV19 and TRBJ1-1): DGGITQSPKYLFRKEGQNVTLSCEQNLNHDAMYWYRQDPGQGLRLIYYSQIVNDFQKGDIAEGYSVSREKKESFPLTVTSAQKNPTAFYLCASSTDRLMNTEAFFGQGTRLTVV.

V and J are TRBV5-1 and TRBJ2-3, with a tentative D call TRBD2 (6 bases). The CDR3 spans 15 residues. V lost 0 bases, J lost 3 bases, and 11 bases lay in between. Germline V gives CDR1 SGHRS, CDR2 YFSETQ. CDR3 nucleotides: TGCGCCAGCAGCTTGGATCCGGGGGTTACAGATACGCAGTATTTT. It yields the protein CASSLDPGVTDTQYF.

The chain has TRBV2 and TRBJ1-3; no reliable D call. This CDR3 has 13 amino acids. Germline V CDR1 and CDR2: SNHLY, FYNNEI. With 8 bases removed from V and 7 bases from J, the gap between germline ends came to 15 bases. CDR3 region: CASQQESMNTIYF. CDR3 nucleotides: TGTGCCAGCCAGCAGGAAAGTATGAACACCATATATTTT.

V and J are TRBV18 and TRBJ1-2; D is undetermined. The CDR3 totals 16 residues. Germline V lookup: CDR1 KGHSH, CDR2 LQKENI. V gave up 3 bases and J gave up 4 bases, with 18 bases separating them. Written as DNA, the CDR3 is TGTGCCAGCTCACCGTCAGGTCCCATTAGCAGCTATGGCTACACCTTC. It yields the protein CASSPSGPISSYGYTF.

The V call is TRBV6-2 or TRBV6-3, the J call TRBJ2-7; D gene unclear. Germline CDR1 reads MNHEY; CDR2 reads SVGEGT. V lost 4 bases and J lost 0, with 22 bases in between. There are 18 residues in the CDR3. The CDR3 nucleotides read TGTGCCAGCAGTTCCTCATTGGGCAGTTTTTCCACCTCCTACGAGCAGTACTTC. Translation: CASSSSLGSFSTSYEQYF.

The chain links TRBV28 to TRBJ1-5; a weak D match, TRBD1 (5 bases). This CDR3 is 12 amino acids long. The V and J ends lost 4 bases and 6 bases respectively, with 7 bases between them. Per germline, CDR1 MDHEN and CDR2 SYDVKM. The CDR3, as DNA: TGTGCCAGCAGTTCCGGGGGTCAGCCCCAGCATTTT. It yields the protein CASSSGGQPQHF.

This chain uses TRBV27 with TRBJ1-4, with D perhaps TRBD1 (6 bases). This CDR3 has 15 amino acids. Germline loops: CDR1 MNHEY, CDR2 SMNVEV (reference sequence). V was pared by 6 bases and J by 11 bases, with 22 bases between. CDR3 DNA sequence: TGTGCCAGCAGCGCCAGACGGGGGCTTACGGGGAAACTGTTTTTT. It translates to CASSARRGLTGKLFF.

The chain links TRBV18 to TRBJ1-4, with 9 bases lining up with TRBD1. J was trimmed by 1 base and V by 4 bases; bases with no gene match: 4. The CDR3 loop spans 16 amino acids. Germline CDR1 reads KGHSH; CDR2 reads LQKENI. The CDR3 bases are TGTGCCAGCTCACTACTGGGACAGGGAACTAATGAAAAACTGTTTTTT. Its translation: CASSLLGQGTNEKLFF.

CDR3 region: CASSLGTGTGFYEQYF. As DNA, the CDR3 is TGTGCCAGCAGCTTAGGGACCGGGACAGGGTTCTACGAGCAGTACTTC. V gene TRBV7-8 combines with J gene TRBJ2-7; 9 nucleotides match TRBD1. This CDR3 is 16 amino acids long. The germline gives CDR1 SGHVS, CDR2 FQNEAQ. Losses at the gene ends were 1 base for V and 3 bases for J; bases not matched to a gene: 7.

V usage is TRBV12-3 or TRBV12-4 and J usage is TRBJ1-1, with D possibly being TRBD1 (6 bases). The V end was cut by 6 bases, the J end by 8 bases, with 10 bases between. CDR3 length equals 11 residues. CDR3 protein: CASRLGGEAFF. The CDR3 DNA reads TGTGCCAGCAGGTTGGGGGGCGAAGCTTTCTTT.

This chain joins TRBV5-4 and TRBJ1-2; 8 positions agree with TRBD1. The V segment lost 0 bases and the J segment 4 bases; nucleotides outside the gene matches: 2. Germline assignment: CDR1 SGHNT and CDR2 YYREEE (reference sequence). The CDR3 contains 14 residues. CDR3 protein: CASSLGQGFYGYTF. The CDR3 nucleotides read TGTGCCAGCAGCTTGGGACAGGGGTTCTATGGCTACACCTTC.

The V gene is TRBV15, the J gene TRBJ2-7, with 8 nucleotides matching TRBD1. Germline V gene sequence: CDR1 LNHNV, CDR2 YYDKDF (reference sequence). This CDR3 spans 18 amino acids. Trimming cost V 1 base and J 0 bases; bases outside gene matches: 11. The CDR3 nucleotides read TGTGCCACCAGCAGAGTGTCCCGGGACAGGACGTTCTCCTACGAGCAGTACTTC. Protein: CATSRVSRDRTFSYEQYF.

This chain joins TRBV19 and TRBJ1-2, with 9 bases matching TRBD1. The CDR3 runs to 17 residues. With 6 bases clipped from V and 8 bases from J, the junction kept 19 bases outside the gene matches. Germline CDR1 reads LNHDA; CDR2 reads SQIVND (reference sequence). The chain's CDR3 is CASSRGTGISSPRGYTF. CDR3 DNA sequence: TGTGCCAGTAGCCGAGGGACAGGGATAAGTAGTCCGCGAGGCTACACCTTC.

V is TRBV7-9 and J is TRBJ2-2; D may correspond to TRBD1 or TRBD2 (6 bases each). Germline V gives CDR1 SEHNR, CDR2 FQNEAQ (reference sequence). The V gene lost 0 bases and the J gene lost 2 bases, with 7 bases spanning the gap. The CDR3 has 15 residues. CDR3 nucleotide sequence: TGTGCCAGCAGCTTAGCGGGGGGCAACACCGGGGAGCTGTTTTTT. Translated: CASSLAGGNTGELFF.

This sequence joins TRBV6-4 and TRBJ2-5; TRBD2 is a possible D gene (6 bases). The CDR3 has 13 residues. Germline loops: CDR1 MRHNA, CDR2 SNTAGT. Trimming stripped 5 bases from V and 4 bases from J, with 11 bases between. CDR3 sequence reads: CASSPGERETQYF. CDR3 nucleotide sequence: TGTGCCAGCAGTCCGGGGGAAAGAGAGACCCAGTACTTC.

The chain has TRBV28 and TRBJ1-2; D remains unclear. From germline, CDR1 is MDHEN and CDR2 SYDVKM. V gave up 2 bases and J gave up 0 bases, with 10 bases separating them. The CDR3 consists of 15 residues. The CDR3 loop is CASSLARVTNYGYTF. CDR3 nucleotide sequence: TGTGCCAGCAGTTTAGCAAGGGTAACTAACTATGGCTACACCTTC.

The V gene is TRBV5-4, the J gene TRBJ2-7; weak D call: TRBD2 (6 bases). Germline lookup yields CDR1 SGHNT and CDR2 YYREEE (reference sequence). The CDR3 extends over 15 amino acids. The ends were cut back, 3 bases at V and 0 bases at J, with 13 bases in the middle. CDR3 loop: CASSSFSSDSYEQYF. The CDR3 DNA reads as TGTGCCAGCAGCTCATTCTCTAGCGACTCCTACGAGCAGTACTTC.

This rearrangement joins TRBV4-2 to TRBJ1-2; D uncertain. Between the trimmed V and J ends, which lost 0 bases and 7 bases, there was a span of 12 bases. The CDR3 has 14 amino acids. CDR1 LGHNA and CDR2 YNFKEQ come from the germline V gene. The CDR3 spells CASSQDVLEGGYTF. The CDR3, as DNA: TGTGCCAGCAGCCAAGATGTCCTGGAGGGTGGCTACACCTTC.

The rearrangement uses TRBV29-1 and TRBJ2-7; maybe TRBD2 (7 bases). CDR3 length: 13 residues. V gave up 7 bases and J gave up 6 bases, with 19 bases separating them. CDR1 SQVTM and CDR2 ANQGSEA come from the germline V gene. This CDR3 is CSAHSGGRGEQYF. CDR3 nucleotide sequence: TGCAGCGCTCACTCCGGGGGGCGCGGCGAGCAGTACTTC.

The chain employs TRBV29-1 and TRBJ2-3; 9 nucleotides line up with TRBD1. The germline gives CDR1 SQVTM, CDR2 ANQGSEA. The CDR3 runs 18 residues. V trimming: 2 bases; J trimming: 0 bases; junction bases outside the gene matches: 12. CDR3 loop: CSVEPGPGTGTSTDTQYF. Here the CDR3 DNA reads TGCAGCGTTGAACCTGGTCCCGGGACAGGGACCAGCACAGATACGCAGTATTTT.

V usage is TRBV5-1 and J usage is TRBJ2-3; a weak D match, TRBD1 (5 bases). Germline CDR1 and CDR2: SGHRS and YFSETQ. Trimming shortened V by 4 bases and J by 5 bases, and 20 bases separated the two germline ends. This CDR3 comprises 16 residues. CDR3 residues: CASSPPMAGLLDTQYF. The CDR3 DNA sequence: TGCGCCAGCAGCCCTCCGATGGCAGGGTTGCTAGATACGCAGTATTTT.

The J gene is TRBJ2-7, the V gene TRBV7-9, with D unclear. Looked up from germline, CDR1 is SEHNR and CDR2 is FQNEAQ (reference sequence). Trimming cost V 4 bases and J 4 bases, with 11 bases left between them. The CDR3 extends over 13 amino acids. CDR3 nucleotides: TGTGCCAGCAGCTACAGCAGCCGGTACGAGCAGTACTTC. Translation gives CASSYSSRYEQYF.

The chain is built from TRBV5-4 and TRBJ1-1; the D is unclear. The CDR3 sequence is 15 residues long. Germline values: CDR1 SGHNT, CDR2 YYREEE (reference sequence). Trimming took off 3 bases at V and 0 bases at J, with 12 bases between the two ends. CDR3 DNA sequence: TGTGCCAGCAGCTCTCGAGGTACAGTGAACACTGAAGCTTTCTTT. The encoded protein is CASSSRGTVNTEAFF. Full variable domain (missing parts from reference TRBV5-4 and TRBJ1-1): ETGVTQSPTHLIKTRGQQVTLRCSSQSGHNTVSWYQQALGQGPQFIFQYYREEENGRGNFPPRFSGLQFPNYSSELNVNALELDDSALYLCASSSRGTVNTEAFFGQGTRLTVV.

This chain links TRBV27 with TRBJ2-7; perhaps TRBD1 as D (5 bases). The germline CDR1 and CDR2 sequences are MNHEY and SMNVEV (reference sequence). The CDR3 runs 14 residues. V lost 5 bases, J lost 2 bases, and 13 bases lay in between. CDR3 DNA sequence: TGTGCCAGCAGTCGGCAGGGATCTCCCTACGAGCAGTACTTC. As protein: CASSRQGSPYEQYF.

This chain connects TRBV6-5 to TRBJ2-1, with 11 bases fitting TRBD2. J was trimmed by 8 bases and V by 0 bases; bases with no gene match: 3. This CDR3 has 15 amino acids. CDR1 MNHEY and CDR2 SVGAGI come from the germline V gene. This CDR3 is CASSYSSGGAHEQFF. The CDR3 DNA reads TGTGCCAGCAGTTACTCTAGCGGGGGGGCCCATGAGCAGTTCTTC.

The genes are TRBV5-6 and TRBJ1-5; a possible D gene is TRBD1 (5 bases). The CDR3 totals 15 residues. Trimming took 4 bases from V and 4 from J, leaving 15 bases between them. Germline assignment: CDR1 SGHDT and CDR2 YYEEEE. DNA of the CDR3: TGTGCCAGCAGCAGGGACCCAGGGTTTAATCAGCCCCAGCATTTT. Amino acid sequence: CASSRDPGFNQPQHF.